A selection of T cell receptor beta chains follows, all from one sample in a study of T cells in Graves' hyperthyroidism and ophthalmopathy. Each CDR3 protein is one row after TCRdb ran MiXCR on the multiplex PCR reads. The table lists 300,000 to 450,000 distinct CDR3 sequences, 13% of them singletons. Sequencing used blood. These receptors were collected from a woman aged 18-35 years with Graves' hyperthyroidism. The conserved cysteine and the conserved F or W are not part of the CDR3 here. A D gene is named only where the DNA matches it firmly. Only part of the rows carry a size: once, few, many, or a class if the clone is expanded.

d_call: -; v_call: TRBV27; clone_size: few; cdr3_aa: ASRVSGLFYNEQF
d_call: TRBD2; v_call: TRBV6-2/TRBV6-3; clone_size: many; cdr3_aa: ASSYRSGSGGITDTQY
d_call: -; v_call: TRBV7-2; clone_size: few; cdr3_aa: ASNKEMAGANAEAF
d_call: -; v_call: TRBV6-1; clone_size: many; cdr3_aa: ASSPRPNTHEQY
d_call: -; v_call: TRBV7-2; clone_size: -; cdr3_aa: ASRRDGSSGNTIY
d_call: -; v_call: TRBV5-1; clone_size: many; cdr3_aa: ASSLEPQPHYGYT
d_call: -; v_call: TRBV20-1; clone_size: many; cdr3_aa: SASGLEGETQY
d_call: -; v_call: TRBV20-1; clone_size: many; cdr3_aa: SARPGLDEQF
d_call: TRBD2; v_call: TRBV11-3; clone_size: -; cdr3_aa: ASSFSAGGTTGELF
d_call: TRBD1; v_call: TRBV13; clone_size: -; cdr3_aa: ASSPQGIGELF
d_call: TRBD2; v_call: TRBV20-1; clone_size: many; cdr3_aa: SANRASGVGDTQY
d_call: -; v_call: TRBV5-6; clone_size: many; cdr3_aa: ASSSGPEHNEQF
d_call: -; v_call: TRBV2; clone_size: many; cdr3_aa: ASRLSGPGELF
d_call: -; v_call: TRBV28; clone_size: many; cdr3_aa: ASRDSLGGPF